This record covers a single T cell receptor (beta chain). Trimming stripped 5 bases from V and 8 bases from J, with 12 bases between. Germline V gives CDR1 MNHEY, CDR2 SVGAGI. The CDR3 extends over 12 amino acids. This entry comes from a study of PD-L1 blockade in urothelial cancer. Study as a whole: Prior chemotherapy regimens per patient numbered 0 to 3. Peripheral blood specimens exhibited a median yield of approximately 150,000 T cells.

Synthetic templates analogous to TCR were spiked into all PCRs individually. Assay: immunoSEQ multiplex PCR; the TCRdb copy retains only in-frame clones and omits some. This sample has approximately 79,000 clones, with around 81% found just once. Time point specified: pretreatment peripheral blood. Urothelial carcinoma affected the patients, and it was locally advanced or metastatic. The V gene is TRBV6-5, the J gene TRBJ1-1; D is unresolved. The starting material was PBMCs, obtained around atezolizumab (anti-PD-L1) treatment. The TCR comes from a man between 40 and 49 years old with urothelial cancer. CDR3 in amino acids: CASSDNGREAFF. CDR3 nucleotide sequence: TGTGCCAGCAGTGATAATGGGAGGGAAGCTTTCTTT.